The 18 T cell receptor beta chains reported below all come from one sample, sequenced in a study of regulatory T cells in long-lasting Graves disease. HTBI primers from iRepertoire and Arm-PCR of CDR3 regions yielded the TCR beta libraries. TCRdb ran MiXCR on the multiplex PCR reads and lists one entry per CDR3 protein. The sample contains a few hundred thousand distinct CDR3 sequences, 15% to 20% of which appear only once. Stated time point: newly diagnosed GD, antithyroid drugs for less than 3 months. Preparation of the TCR library used RNA extracted from PBMCs. The same sample was also studied in work on T cells in Graves' hyperthyroidism and ophthalmopathy.

The source material was peripheral blood mononuclear cells (PBMCs), sampled at new diagnosis, from a patient treated with antithyroid drugs. The receptors stem from a woman younger than 35 with Graves disease.

This clonotype has at least ten counts. The V and J genes are TRBV6-1 and TRBJ2-7; weak D call: TRBD1 (6 bases). The CDR3 has 16 residues. The V end was cut by 3 bases, the J end by 2 bases, with 17 bases between. CDR1 is MNHNS, CDR2 SASEGT, per germline. The CDR3 loop is CASSEMPGHGAYEQYF. The CDR3 DNA reads as TGTGCCAGCAGTGAGATGCCGGGACACGGTGCCTACGAGCAGTACTTC.

This clonotype was counted a few times. The J gene is TRBJ2-1, the V gene TRBV2, with TRBD2 identical over 11 bases. The CDR3 spans 18 residues. The germline V gene encodes CDR1 SNHLY and CDR2 FYNNEI. Trimming at V came to 3 bases and at J to 6 bases, leaving 13 bases not matched to a gene. CDR3 sequence reads: CASSEPLAGGQSFNEQFF. The CDR3 bases are TGTGCCAGCAGTGAGCCCCTAGCGGGAGGCCAATCTTTCAATGAGCAGTTCTTC.

This clonotype was observed many times. The V and J genes are TRBV20-1 and TRBJ2-5; D is undetermined. The CDR3 spans 15 residues. Germline loops: CDR1 DFQATT, CDR2 SNEGSKA (reference sequence). Trimming took 6 bases from V and 3 from J, leaving 20 bases between them. The CDR3 here is CSAPQVSGAEETQYF. The CDR3 nucleotides are TGCAGTGCCCCGCAGGTATCCGGTGCGGAAGAGACCCAGTACTTC.

Regarding this clonotype: The junction departs from the called germline gene at one end, perhaps through a read error. The chain links TRBV5-5 to TRBJ1-4, with a possible D match to TRBD1 (6 bases). Germline lookup yields CDR1 SGHKS and CDR2 YYEKEE (reference sequence). The CDR3 spans 15 residues. DNA of the CDR3: TGTGCTAGCAGCTTGGGTCCAGGGGTGCAAGAAAAACTGTTTTTT. Encoded protein: CASSLGPGVQEKLFF.

The chain links TRBV5-1 to TRBJ1-1; D ambiguous. CDR3 length: 13 residues. CDR1 is SGHRS and CDR2 is YFSETQ in the germline V gene. Trimming took 4 bases from V and 1 from J, leaving 8 bases between them. In DNA, the CDR3 is TGCGCCAGCAGCGCTAGCGGGAACACTGAAGCTTTCTTT. It specifies CASSASGNTEAFF.

As for this clonotype: A clone one base away is much larger, so this may be a read error. The chain uses TRBV11-2 and TRBJ2-3; the D gene is possibly TRBD2 (6 bases). The CDR3 has 14 residues. Germline loops: CDR1 SGHAT, CDR2 FQNNGV. V lost 7 bases and J 8 bases, leaving 19 bases between the germline ends. Here the CDR3 reads CASTSGFFGGTQYF. The CDR3 DNA sequence: TGTGCCAGCACCTCGGGATTCTTCGGGGGTACGCAGTATTTT.

Ten or more counts support this clonotype. The V call is TRBV9, the J call TRBJ2-3; 10 bases align to TRBD2. The trim removed 3 bases at V and 6 bases at J, leaving 13 bases unmatched. Germline-derived CDR1 and CDR2 are SGDLS and YYNGEE. The CDR3 extends over 17 amino acids. CDR3 residues: CASSEAPSGGPRDTQYF. DNA of the CDR3: TGTGCCAGCAGCGAGGCCCCTAGCGGGGGCCCTCGGGATACGCAGTATTTT.

As to this clonotype: Given a far larger clone just one base away, this is likely a sequencing read error. The chain combines TRBV18 with TRBJ2-5; a possible D gene is TRBD1 (6 bases). The germline V gene encodes CDR1 KGHSH and CDR2 LQKENI. The CDR3 has 12 residues. The germline V and J ends were trimmed by 3 bases and 11 bases, with 13 bases remaining between them. CDR3 coding DNA: TGTGCCAGCTCACCCGCAGGGGATGAGCAGTACTTC. Protein sequence: CASSPAGDEQYF.

This clonotype was observed a handful of times. This rearrangement joins TRBV20-1 to TRBJ2-5, with TRBD2 matching 8 bases. The CDR3 covers 18 residues. V was clipped by 0 bases and J by 5 bases; unmatched bases: 17. The germline V gene has CDR1 DFQATT and CDR2 SNEGSKA (reference sequence). The CDR3 DNA reads TGCAGTGCTAGAGATCAGGAGAGCGGGAGATACCTAGGGGAGACCCAGTACTTC. It translates to CSARDQESGRYLGETQYF.

The chain employs TRBV18 and TRBJ1-6; TRBD1 might be the D (5 bases). CDR3 length equals 17 residues. Trimming stripped 4 bases from V and 9 bases from J, with 22 bases between. The V gene's germline CDR1 is KGHSH and CDR2 LQKENI. The DNA for the CDR3 is TGTGCCAGCTCACTGGAGGGGACCGGGATTTGGCTTTCACCCCTCCACTTT. Its translation: CASSLEGTGIWLSPLHF. Filled out from reference TRBV18 and TRBJ1-6, the complete variable domain reads NAGVMQNPRHLVRRRGQEARLRCSPMKGHSHVYWYRQLPEEGLKFMVYLQKENIIDESGMPKERFSAEFPKEGPSILRIQQVVRGDSAAYFCASSLEGTGIWLSPLHFGNGTRLTVT.

The CDR3 DNA reads TGCAGTGCTAGATCGCAATCAGCCAAAAACATTCAGTACTTC. This sequence encodes CSARSQSAKNIQYF. The rearrangement links TRBV20-1 to TRBJ2-4; D unresolved. This CDR3 spans 14 amino acids. Germline values: CDR1 DFQATT, CDR2 SNEGSKA (reference sequence). V was trimmed by 2 bases and J by 0 bases, leaving 8 bases between them.

This clonotype was observed at least ten times. V usage is TRBV30 and J usage is TRBJ2-1; maybe TRBD1 (5 bases). This CDR3 is built from 14 residues. V was shortened by 2 bases and J by 6 bases, with 14 bases between the two germline ends. Germline V gives CDR1 GTSNPN, CDR2 SVGIG (reference sequence). CDR3 amino acids: CAWSPHAGINEQFF. The CDR3 bases are TGTGCCTGGAGTCCCCATGCAGGGATCAATGAGCAGTTCTTC. The entire variable domain, with the rest obtained from reference TRBV30 and TRBJ2-1, is as follows: SQTIHQWPATLVQPVGSPLSLECTVEGTSNPNLYWYRQAAGRGLQLLFYSVGIGQISSEVPQNLSASRPQDRQFILSSKKLLLSDSGFYLCAWSPHAGINEQFFGPGTRLTVL.

The CDR3 here is CSVEDSWRAGEQYF. The CDR3 DNA reads as TGCAGCGTTGAAGATAGTTGGAGGGCGGGCGAGCAGTACTTC. V is TRBV29-1 and J is TRBJ2-7; a possible D gene is TRBD2 (6 bases). Germline V gene sequence: CDR1 SQVTM, CDR2 ANQGSEA. The CDR3 consists of 14 residues. Trimming removed 0 bases at V and 6 bases at J, with 15 bases between.

This clonotype was recorded many times. This chain links TRBV9 with TRBJ2-2; a possible D gene is TRBD2 (6 bases). From germline, CDR1 is SGDLS and CDR2 YYNGEE. V lost 6 bases and J lost 5, with 11 bases in between. CDR3 length equals 13 residues. The CDR3 region has the DNA TGTGCCAGCATGGGAGGAAGGACCGGGGAGCTGTTTTTT. Translating it yields CASMGGRTGELFF.

This clonotype was observed at least ten times. The DNA for the CDR3 is TGTGCCAGCAGCCAAGGCGCCCTCGAGCAGTACTTC. It is translated as CASSQGALEQYF. The chain has TRBV3-1 and TRBJ2-7; D is uncertain. Germline V gives CDR1 LGHDT, CDR2 YNNKEL (reference sequence). V lost 1 base, J lost 6 bases, and 7 bases lay in between. This CDR3 has 12 amino acids.

This clonotype was detected ten times or more. The CDR3 DNA follows: TGTGCCAGCAGGAAAATGGGACAGCAGCCCCAGCATTTT. This encodes CASRKMGQQPQHF. This chain links TRBV28 with TRBJ1-5; 7 bases are shared with TRBD1. The V segment lost 6 bases and the J segment 7 bases; nucleotides outside the gene matches: 6. Germline values: CDR1 MDHEN, CDR2 SYDVKM. This CDR3 region has 13 residues.

The sample holds many counts of this clonotype. V usage is TRBV6-1 and J usage is TRBJ1-2, with 7 bases fitting TRBD1. V was clipped by 5 bases and J by 4 bases; unmatched bases: 7. In germline, CDR1 is MNHNS, CDR2 SASEGT. This CDR3 comprises 14 residues. CDR3 protein: CASSPDREVYGYTF. The CDR3 nucleotides are TGTGCCAGCAGTCCAGACAGGGAGGTCTATGGCTACACCTTC.

This clonotype has only one observation. The CDR3 coding sequence is TGTGCCAGCAGTCTGACAGGAGATTATTCACCCCTCCACTTT. This encodes CASSLTGDYSPLHF. The rearrangement uses TRBV12-3 or TRBV12-4 and TRBJ1-6; tentative D call: TRBD1 (6 bases). The germline V and J ends were trimmed by 5 bases and 8 bases, with 13 bases remaining between them. This CDR3 region has 14 residues.